A selection of T cell receptor beta chains follows, all from one sample in a study of post-analysis software for immune sequencing data. In TCRdb, the PCR reads were re-called with MiXCR into one record per CDR3 protein. The table includes hundreds of thousands of distinct CDR3 sequences, approximately 53% detected once. Sequenced sample: blood. Every receptor here comes from a girl between 5 and 17 years old with multiple sclerosis. Each CDR3 is given with its conserved first and last residue.

V gene | CDR3 protein
TRBV20-1 | CSASPGKSLYEQYF
TRBV20-1 | CSARVKTAYEQYF
TRBV10-3 | CAISARRGLEEQYF
TRBV3-1 | CASSQEGSSNYGYTF
TRBV12-5 | CASGLGDEQYF
TRBV18 | CASSPGTEKGYEQYF
TRBV5-5 | CASSPLHPGVTDTQYF
TRBV12-3/TRBV12-4 | CASSFTMGSYEQYF
TRBV7-2 | CASSPPRGGGRYEQYF
TRBV2 | CASRSAETQYF
TRBV6-1 | CASSEVGVGREGAKNIQYF
TRBV12-3/TRBV12-4 | CASTGDQETQYF
TRBV20-1 | CSARAVGAVLSYNEQFF
TRBV5-1 | CASSLGSLQGKRGAEAFF
TRBV5-1 | CASSPGRGTGIGEQYF
TRBV27 | CAGRQWEDYEQYF
TRBV7-2 | CASSKTSGVTDTQYF
TRBV30 | CAWSARGNPYNEQFF
TRBV6-5 | CASSYSTGASYGYTF
TRBV2 | CASSVGSLTEAFF
TRBV7-8 | CASSSEDRGRPIEQYF
TRBV7-9 | CASSSLADRPGTQYF
TRBV7-9 | CASSLPPGRTGEDTQYF
TRBV7-3 | CASSLIAGLSGNEQFF
TRBV6-6 | CASSSNRGEQYF
TRBV6-6 | CASSYSRAGSEQYF
TRBV29-1 | CSVAGTSGGEDTQYF
TRBV20-1 | CSASRSGAETQYF
TRBV6-1 | CASKGPPTGGGSSYGYTF
TRBV10-3 | CAISVTTYEQYF
TRBV20-1 | CSASTLTGSGGYTF
TRBV5-1 | CASTLPTGQGQETQYF
TRBV7-6 | CATATGGSFPDTQYF
TRBV3-1 | CASSQIRTDDNYGYTF
TRBV10-3 | CAASTGGNEKLFF
TRBV15 | CATSRVGGQGRRDEQFF
TRBV20-1 | CSGSALAQAYEQYF
TRBV7-9 | CASTPWASENEQFF
TRBV5-1 | CASSLLTNSYEQYF
TRBV12-3/TRBV12-4 | CASSLRGLAGSQETQYF
TRBV29-1 | CSVAGTGATVQYF
TRBV7-9 | CASSFGGLPSYEQYF
TRBV29-1 | CSTYGEREAGGTDTQYF
TRBV7-9 | CASSLETSNNEQFF
TRBV5-1 | CASSYGQETYEQYF
TRBV12-3/TRBV12-4 | CASSLRDSSSYYGYTF
TRBV6-5 | CASRSPRGAMNTEAFF
TRBV20-1 | CSARTSGREQYF
TRBV9 | CASSAAPQEQGSNQPQHF
TRBV5-1 | CASSLTGGLSSGANVLTF
TRBV7-9 | CASSLLDGLYEQYF
TRBV20-1 | CSARDSLGSYEQYF